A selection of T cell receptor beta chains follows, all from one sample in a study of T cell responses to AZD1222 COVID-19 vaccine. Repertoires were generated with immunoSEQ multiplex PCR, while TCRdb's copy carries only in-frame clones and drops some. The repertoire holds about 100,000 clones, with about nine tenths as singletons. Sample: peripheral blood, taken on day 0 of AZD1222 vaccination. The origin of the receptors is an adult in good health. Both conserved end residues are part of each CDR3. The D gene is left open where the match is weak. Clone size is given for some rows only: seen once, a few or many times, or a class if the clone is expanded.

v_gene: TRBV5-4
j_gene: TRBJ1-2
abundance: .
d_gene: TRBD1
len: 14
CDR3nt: TGTGCCAGCAGCTTGGGACAGGGGGTTTATGGCTACACCTTC
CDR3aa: CASSLGQGVYGYTF

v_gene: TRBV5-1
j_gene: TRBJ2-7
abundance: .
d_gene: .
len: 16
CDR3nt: .
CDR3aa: CASSPVGEGTGEYRYF

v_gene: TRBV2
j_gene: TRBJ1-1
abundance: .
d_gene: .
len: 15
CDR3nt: TGTGCCAGCAGGGGGGGGACGGTTACTAACACTGAAGCTTTCTTT
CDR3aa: CASRGGTVTNTEAFF

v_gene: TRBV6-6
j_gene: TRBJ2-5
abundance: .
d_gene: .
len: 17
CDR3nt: TGTGCCAGCAGTCCAAGACAAGCAGGGCCCTACCAAGAGACCCAGTACTTC
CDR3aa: CASSPRQAGPYQETQYF

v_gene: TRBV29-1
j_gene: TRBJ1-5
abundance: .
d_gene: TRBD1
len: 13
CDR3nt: TGCAGCGTTGAAGCAGGGGGCAGTGGGACCCAGCATTTT
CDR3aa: CSVEAGGSGTQHF

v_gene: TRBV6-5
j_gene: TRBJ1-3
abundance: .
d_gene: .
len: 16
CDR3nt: TGTGCCAGCAGTTACTCAAAGGACCCTCGGGGAAACACCATATATTTT
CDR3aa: CASSYSKDPRGNTIYF

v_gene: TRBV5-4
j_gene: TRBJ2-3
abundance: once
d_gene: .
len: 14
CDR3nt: TGTGCCAGCAGGTGGGGGGTGAGCACAGATACGCAGTATTTT
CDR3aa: CASRWGVSTDTQYF

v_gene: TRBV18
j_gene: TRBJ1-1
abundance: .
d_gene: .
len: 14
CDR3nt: TGTGCCAGCTCACCGGGGGCTGGGAACACTGAAGCTTTCTTT
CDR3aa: CASSPGAGNTEAFF

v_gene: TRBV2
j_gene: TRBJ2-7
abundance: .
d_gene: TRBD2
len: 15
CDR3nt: TGTGCCAGCAGTGAGTCTAGCGGGGGGCCCTACGAGCAGTACTTC
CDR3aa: CASSESSGGPYEQYF

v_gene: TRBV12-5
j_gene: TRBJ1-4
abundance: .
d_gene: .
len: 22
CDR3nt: TGTGCTAGTGGTTTTTTCCCCCTCCAGCGTGACCTACGTCGTGCAACTAATGAAAAACTGTTTTTT
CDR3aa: CASGFFPLQRDLRRATNEKLFF

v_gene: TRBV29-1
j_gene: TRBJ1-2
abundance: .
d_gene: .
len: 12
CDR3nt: TGCAGCGTACCAGGGCCCCTTGGAGGCTACACCTTC
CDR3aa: CSVPGPLGGYTF

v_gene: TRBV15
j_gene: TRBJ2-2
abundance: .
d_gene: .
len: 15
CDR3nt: TGTGCCACCAGCAGAGATCTTATACAGACCGGGGAGCTGTTTTTT
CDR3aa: CATSRDLIQTGELFF

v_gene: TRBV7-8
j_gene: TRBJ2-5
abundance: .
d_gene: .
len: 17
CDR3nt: TGTGCCAGCAGCTTTACGGGACACAGAGAGTACCAAGAGACCCAGTACTTC
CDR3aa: CASSFTGHREYQETQYF